The 30 T cell receptor beta chains presented below share a single source sample, sequenced in a study of cytomegalovirus exposure and HLA in healthy donors. The PCR made use of 60 Vbeta and 13 Jbeta primers. Sequencing was performed with immunoSEQ multiplex PCR; in TCRdb, only in-frame clones are kept and a portion is missing. Here the sample spans roughly 100,000 clones, less than 85% being singletons. Material: PBMCs. The receptors shown here come from a middle-aged man in good health and CMV-seropositive.

DNA of the CDR3: TGTGCCAGCTCACCACCGCCGGGACTAGCGCCCTACAATGAGCAGTTCTTC. This sequence encodes CASSPPPGLAPYNEQFF. The V call is TRBV18, the J call TRBJ2-1; 10 bases line up with TRBD2. Germline CDR1 reads KGHSH; CDR2 reads LQKENI. V shed 0 bases and J 2 bases; nucleotides not matched to a gene: 4. This CDR3 contains 17 residues.

This clone occurred once. CDR3 sequence reads: CASSLAGPSTDTQYF. As DNA, the CDR3 is TGTGCCAGCAGCTTAGCGGGGCCCAGCACAGATACGCAGTATTTT. The V and J genes are TRBV7-4 and TRBJ2-3; D is possibly TRBD1 (5 bases). Deletions cut 0 bases from V and 0 bases from J, with 7 bases between. The germline CDR1 and CDR2 sequences are SGHVT and SQSDAQ. The CDR3 runs to 15 residues.

V and J are TRBV6-5 and TRBJ1-1, with 7 bases aligning to TRBD1. The CDR3 is made up of 14 amino acids. Unmatched junction bases numbered 4, after V lost 6 bases and J lost 0 bases. CDR1 and CDR2 from the germline V gene are MNHEY and SVGAGI. CDR3 protein: CASRRDSLNTEAFF. The DNA of the CDR3 is TGTGCCAGCAGAAGGGACAGTCTGAACACTGAAGCTTTCTTT.

This clone has just a few counts. This chain uses TRBV28 with TRBJ2-7; 12 bases line up with TRBD1. The CDR3 has 13 amino acids. V lost 8 bases and J lost 7; bases outside the gene matches: 6. From germline, CDR1 is MDHEN and CDR2 SYDVKM. The CDR3 DNA follows: TGTGCCAGCTGGGGACAGGGGGCGCGGGAGCAGTACTTC. Its protein product is CASWGQGAREQYF. The whole variable domain, filled in from reference TRBV28 and TRBJ2-7, reads DVKVTQSSRYLVKRTGEKVFLECVQDMDHENMFWYRQDPGLGLRLIYFSYDVKMKEKGDIPEGYSVSREKKERFSLILESASTNQTSMYLCASWGQGAREQYFGPGTRLTVT.

This clone came up a few times. The chain uses TRBV30 and TRBJ2-1; perhaps TRBD1 as D (6 bases). Trimming left V 2 bases short and J 0 bases short, with 8 bases between. Per the germline V gene, CDR1 is GTSNPN and CDR2 is SVGIG (reference sequence). CDR3 length: 14 residues. For the CDR3, the DNA is TGTGCCTGGAGTTCAGGGGCCTCCTACAATGAGCAGTTCTTC. It is translated as CAWSSGASYNEQFF.

The gene calls are TRBV6-1 and TRBJ1-5; maybe TRBD1 (5 bases). Germline V gene sequence: CDR1 MNHNS, CDR2 SASEGT. The V end was cut by 5 bases, the J end by 5 bases, with 10 bases between. The CDR3 has 13 residues. CDR3 coding DNA: TGTGCCAGCAGTTTCAGGGTAGATCAGCCCCAGCATTTT. This translates into CASSFRVDQPQHF.

V is TRBV5-6 and J is TRBJ2-3; the match to TRBD2 covers 8 bases. V was clipped by 4 bases and J by 3 bases; unmatched bases: 13. The CDR3 consists of 17 residues. Germline loops: CDR1 SGHDT, CDR2 YYEEEE. In DNA form, the CDR3 reads TGTGCCAGCAGCGCGTGGACTAGCCGCCGTATGACAGATACGCAGTATTTT. Translation gives CASSAWTSRRMTDTQYF.

This rearrangement joins TRBV30 to TRBJ1-3, with D possibly being TRBD1 (5 bases). Per germline, CDR1 GTSNPN and CDR2 SVGIG (reference sequence). Trimming cost V 7 bases and J 5 bases, with 21 bases left between them. This CDR3 has 15 residues. The CDR3 DNA sequence: TGTGCCTTTGGGAGGTGGGAGAGGGGTCGAAACACCATATATTTT. Translating it yields CAFGRWERGRNTIYF.

The rearrangement uses TRBV6-6 and TRBJ1-5; D possibly corresponds to TRBD1 (6 bases). Germline CDR1 and CDR2: MNHNY and SVGAGI (reference sequence). With 4 bases removed from V and 3 bases from J, the gap between germline ends came to 13 bases. The CDR3 is made up of 15 amino acids. The CDR3, as DNA: TGTGCCAGCAGTTCCCGGGGGGGCGACAATCAGCCCCAGCATTTT. Amino acid sequence: CASSSRGGDNQPQHF.

The CDR3 DNA reads as TGTGCCAGCAGTGAAATAGTAAGCAGGAACTACGAGCAGTACTTC. It encodes CASSEIVSRNYEQYF. This sequence joins TRBV6-1 and TRBJ2-7; D is uncertain. Germline CDR1 reads MNHNS; CDR2 reads SASEGT. The CDR3 has 15 residues. The V and J ends lost 2 bases and 3 bases respectively, with 14 bases between them.

The chain couples TRBV9 to TRBJ2-3, with 15 bases lining up with TRBD2. The CDR3 length is 20 residues. The V and J ends lost 1 base and 0 bases, in that order; junction bases with no gene match: 9. The germline gives CDR1 SGDLS, CDR2 YYNGEE. The CDR3 DNA reads as TGTGCCAGCAGCGTACCCCCGGGACTAGCGGGGGGTCATAGCACAGATACGCAGTATTTT. It yields the protein CASSVPPGLAGGHSTDTQYF.

The rearrangement links TRBV28 to TRBJ2-1; TRBD2 aligns across 8 bases. CDR3 length: 13 residues. Germline V gene lookup returns CDR1 MDHEN and CDR2 SYDVKM. The J segment lost 10 bases and the V segment lost 5 bases, leaving 7 bases of the junction unmatched. The CDR3: CASSPGGSGEQFF. Written as DNA, the CDR3 is TGTGCCAGCAGTCCGGGGGGGAGTGGGGAGCAGTTCTTC.

The genes are TRBV2 and TRBJ1-2; D may be TRBD1 (5 bases). Germline V gives CDR1 SNHLY, CDR2 FYNNEI. Trimming removed 8 bases from V and 2 bases from J, with 15 bases in between. This CDR3 is built from 14 residues. In nucleotides, the CDR3 is TGTGCCAGCGGATCCGGACAAACGAACTATGGCTACACCTTC. Translating it yields CASGSGQTNYGYTF.

The chain is built from TRBV6-1 and TRBJ1-1, with a weak D call TRBD1 (5 bases). The germline gives CDR1 MNHNS, CDR2 SASEGT. The CDR3 extends over 14 amino acids. V was cut by 5 bases and J by 0 bases, with 10 bases left in between. DNA of the CDR3: TGTGCCAGCAGTTCAGACAGCATGAACACTGAAGCTTTCTTT. This sequence encodes CASSSDSMNTEAFF.

The V call is TRBV11-2, the J call TRBJ1-3, with 7 nucleotides matching TRBD1. This CDR3 region has 14 residues. The germline CDR1 and CDR2 sequences are SGHAT and FQNNGV. The V segment lost 5 bases and the J segment 2 bases; nucleotides outside the gene matches: 3. The CDR3 DNA sequence: TGTGCCAGCAGCCTGACAGGGCCTGGAAACACCATATATTTT. The encoded protein is CASSLTGPGNTIYF.

This chain joins TRBV7-8 and TRBJ2-2; TRBD2 might be the D (6 bases). Trimming pared 5 bases from V and 0 bases from J, leaving 13 bases between. CDR1 SGHVS and CDR2 FQNEAQ come from the germline V gene. The CDR3 contains 16 residues. The CDR3: CASSPRLDPNTGELFF. CDR3 DNA: TGTGCCAGCAGCCCCCGACTAGATCCGAACACCGGGGAGCTGTTTTTT.

The chain links TRBV30 to TRBJ1-4; possibly TRBD1 for D (6 bases). V was cut by 2 bases and J by 12 bases, with 16 bases left in between. Germline CDR1 and CDR2: GTSNPN and SVGIG (reference sequence). CDR3 size: 13 residues. CDR3 in DNA: TGTGCCTGGAGTAGAGCAGGGGTTTCGGAACTGTTTTTT. It specifies CAWSRAGVSELFF.

The J gene is TRBJ1-2, the V gene TRBV27, with 8 bases aligning to TRBD1. This CDR3 region has 13 residues. J gave up 5 bases and V 4 bases, and 3 bases lay outside the gene matches. The V gene's germline CDR1 is MNHEY and CDR2 SMNVEV (reference sequence). The CDR3 protein is CASSWTGLYGYTF. DNA for the CDR3: TGTGCCAGCAGTTGGACAGGGTTGTATGGCTACACCTTC.

The rearrangement joins TRBV6-5 to TRBJ2-1; 8 bases are shared with TRBD2. The germline V gene has CDR1 MNHEY and CDR2 SVGAGI. J was trimmed by 2 bases and V by 0 bases; bases with no gene match: 3. The CDR3 runs to 16 residues. The CDR3 loop reads CASSYSVSGAYNEQFF. CDR3 nucleotides: TGTGCCAGCAGTTACTCCGTTAGCGGGGCCTACAATGAGCAGTTCTTC.

The CDR3 region has the DNA TGTGCCACCAGACCGGGACAGGTTTCCTACGAGCAGTACTTC. This sequence encodes CATRPGQVSYEQYF. This chain links TRBV10-3 with TRBJ2-5; TRBD1 aligns across 8 bases. The end of the DNA is better explained by TRBJ2-7, so the J call may be wrong. This CDR3 region has 14 residues. The V gene's germline CDR1 is ENHRY and CDR2 SYGVKD.

This clone has a single count. The chain uses TRBV4-1 and TRBJ2-1; a weak D match, TRBD2 (5 bases). The germline V gene encodes CDR1 MGHRA and CDR2 YSYEKL. The CDR3 covers 17 residues. V was trimmed by 0 bases and J by 3 bases, leaving 15 bases between them. The CDR3 region is CASSQEEVRTYYNEQFF. Here the CDR3 DNA reads TGCGCCAGCAGCCAAGAGGAGGTTCGGACTTACTACAATGAGCAGTTCTTC.

This chain links TRBV18 with TRBJ2-2; no definite D call. Trimming shortened V by 4 bases and J by 5 bases, and 8 bases separated the two germline ends. CDR1 and CDR2 (germline): KGHSH, LQKENI. The CDR3 extends over 13 amino acids. Here the CDR3 reads CASSQKRTGELFF. The CDR3 region has the DNA TGTGCCAGCTCACAAAAGCGAACCGGGGAGCTGTTTTTT.

The rearrangement links TRBV5-6 to TRBJ2-1; TRBD2 aligns across 9 bases. V was pared by 6 bases and J by 6 bases, with 13 bases of the junction left unmatched. This CDR3 region has 16 residues. Germline loops: CDR1 SGHDT, CDR2 YYEEEE. The CDR3 coding sequence is TGTGCCAGCACGGATAGCGGGAGTTGGGGCCTCAATGAGCAGTTCTTC. It is translated as CASTDSGSWGLNEQFF.

The chain links TRBV11-2 to TRBJ1-4, with TRBD1 as a possible D gene (6 bases). Trimming removed 6 bases from V and 6 bases from J, with 20 bases in between. The germline V gene has CDR1 SGHAT and CDR2 FQNNGV. This CDR3 spans 16 amino acids. CDR3: CASRLGFRGDYEKLFF. The CDR3 bases are TGTGCCAGCAGATTGGGATTCAGGGGAGATTATGAAAAACTGTTTTTT.

On this clone itself: One end of the junction varies from germline; a read error may be responsible. CDR3 in DNA: TGTGCTAGCAGCTTAGGACTAGCGGATCAAGAGACCCAGTACTTC. Translated: CASSLGLADQETQYF. The chain couples TRBV7-7 to TRBJ2-5; TRBD2 matches at 10 bases. The length of the CDR3 is 15 residues. The germline V gene encodes CDR1 SSHAT and CDR2 FNYEAQ (reference sequence).

A single count supports this clone. This chain links TRBV27 with TRBJ1-3; TRBD1 might be the D (6 bases). Trimming removed 6 bases at V and 0 bases at J, with 21 bases between. CDR3 length equals 18 residues. Germline CDR1 is MNHEY and CDR2 is SMNVEV (reference sequence). As DNA, the CDR3 is TGTGCCAGCAGCAAAAGGCCCCGGGACACCTACTCTGGAAACACCATATATTTT. This gives the protein CASSKRPRDTYSGNTIYF.

Concerning this clone: The junction departs from the called germline gene at one end, perhaps through a read error. The J gene is TRBJ2-6, the V gene TRBV5-1; 7 bases line up with TRBD2. The CDR3 consists of 20 residues. Germline CDR1 SGHRS, CDR2 YFSETQ. In nucleotides, the CDR3 is TGCGCCAGGAGGCCTCCCCCTAAGCGGGGTACCTCCTCTGGGGCCAACGGCCTGACTTTC. Translated: CARRPPPKRGTSSGANGLTF.

The V and J genes are TRBV7-2 and TRBJ1-2; D gene unclear. CDR3 size: 15 residues. The ends were cut back, 5 bases at V and 0 bases at J, with 13 bases in the middle. Germline CDR1 is SGHTA and CDR2 is FQGNSA. The chain's CDR3 is CASSIQIGANYGYTF. In DNA, the CDR3 is TGTGCCAGCAGCATACAAATCGGGGCTAACTATGGCTACACCTTC.

The chain links TRBV6-6 to TRBJ2-1, with D possibly matching TRBD2 (6 bases). The V end was cut by 2 bases, the J end by 0 bases, with 8 bases between. This CDR3 region has 15 residues. Germline V gene lookup returns CDR1 MNHNY and CDR2 SVGAGI (reference sequence). CDR3 region: CASSYGGYSYNEQFF. For the CDR3, the DNA is TGTGCCAGCAGTTACGGGGGGTACTCCTACAATGAGCAGTTCTTC.

About this clone itself: Germline is not matched at one junction end, which may reflect a read error. The V and J genes are TRBV5-6 and TRBJ2-4; 7 nucleotides match TRBD1. The CDR3 length is 14 residues. Germline assignment: CDR1 SGHDT and CDR2 YYEEEE. The CDR3 reads CASSLVGQSNSQYF. The CDR3 nucleotides read TGTGCCAGCAGCTTGGTGGGACAGTCAAACAGTCAGTACTTC.